This TCR beta chain came from a study of T cell responses to AZD1222 COVID-19 vaccine. Losses at the gene ends were 6 bases for V and 9 bases for J; bases not matched to a gene: 7. The CDR3 covers 14 residues. Germline V gene data show CDR1 as MDHEN and CDR2 as SYDVKM. Clones were read by immunoSEQ multiplex PCR, and TCRdb kept only the in-frame ones, dropping some. The repertoire holds around 180,000 clones, roughly 94% seen once, with 1.6% in the top ten. The rearrangement joins TRBV28 to TRBJ1-6; 8 bases map to TRBD1. The material was peripheral blood, obtained 28 days after the second AZD1222 dose. The receptor was isolated from an adult who received the AZD1222 COVID-19 vaccine. In nucleotides, the CDR3 is TGTGCCAGCAGCGACGGGACAGGTGTTTCACCCCTCCACTTT. As protein: CASSDGTGVSPLHF.